The TCR beta chain under discussion was sequenced for a study of PD-1 blockade in classical Hodgkin lymphoma. The V segment lost 6 bases and the J segment 3 bases; nucleotides outside the gene matches: 6. The CDR3 length is 14 residues. Germline V CDR1 and CDR2: SGHAT, FQNNGV. To note about this clone: As yet, its antigen is unknown.

The time point was: cycle 4 day 1 (C4D1), after less than 7 weeks of nivolumab. All trial patients relapsed after autologous stem cell transplantation. Complete response, partial response or progressive disease constituted the best responses recorded. Study observations and caveats: CD8+ TCR diversity did not rise significantly by C4D1, unlike CD4+.

TCRdb keeps only in-frame clones here, not all; method: immunoSEQ multiplex PCR. The data hold 41,000 or so clones, with around 74% observed a single time. This sequence originates from a human donor with classical Hodgkin lymphoma. This chain connects TRBV11-2 to TRBJ2-7; TRBD1 matches 9 bases. Here the sequenced sample was peripheral blood mononuclear cells (PBMCs), taken before the fourth cycle of nivolumab. CDR3 loop: CASSPGQGIYEQYF. CDR3 in DNA: TGTGCCAGCAGTCCCGGACAGGGGATCTACGAGCAGTACTTC. The whole variable domain, remainder taken from reference TRBV11-2 and TRBJ2-7, is EAGVAQSPRYKIIEKRQSVAFWCNPISGHATLYWYQQILGQGPKLLIQFQNNGVVDDSQLPKDRFSAERLKGVDSTLKIQPAKLEDSAVYLCASSPGQGIYEQYFGPGTRLTVT.